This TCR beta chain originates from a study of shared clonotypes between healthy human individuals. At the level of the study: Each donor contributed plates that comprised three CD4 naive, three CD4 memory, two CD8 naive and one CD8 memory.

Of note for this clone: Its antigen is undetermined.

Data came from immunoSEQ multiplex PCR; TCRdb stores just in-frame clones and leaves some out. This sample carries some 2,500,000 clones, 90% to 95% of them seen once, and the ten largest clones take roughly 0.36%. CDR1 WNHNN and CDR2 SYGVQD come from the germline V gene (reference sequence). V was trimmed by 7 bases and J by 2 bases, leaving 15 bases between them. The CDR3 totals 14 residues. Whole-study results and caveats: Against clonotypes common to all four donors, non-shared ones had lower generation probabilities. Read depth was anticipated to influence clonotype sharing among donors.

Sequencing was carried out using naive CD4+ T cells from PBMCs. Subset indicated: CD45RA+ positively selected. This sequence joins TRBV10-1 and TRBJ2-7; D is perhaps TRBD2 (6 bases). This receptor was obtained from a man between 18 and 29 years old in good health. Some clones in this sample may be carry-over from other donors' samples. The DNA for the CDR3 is TGCGCCAGCAACGAATGGGCGGGAACCTACGAGCAGTACTTC. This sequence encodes CASNEWAGTYEQYF.